This T cell receptor (beta chain) emerged from a study of blood T cells in healthy people across ages. For the second PCR, which ran for roughly 6 to 11 cycles, a sample-barcoded 5' primer and a J-beta primer mix were used. In TCRdb, the 5' RACE reads were re-called with MiXCR into one record per CDR3 protein. The table has fewer than 2,000,000 distinct CDR3 sequences, approximately 32% seen once. Study findings and constraints: A strong correlation between TCR beta diversity and naive T cell percentage was seen.

With each sample, at least 5 micrograms of total RNA were extracted. The CDR3 has 16 residues. With 0 bases removed from V and 0 bases from J, the gap between germline ends came to 14 bases. Germline V gives CDR1 DFQATT, CDR2 SNEGSKA (reference sequence). Details on this clonotype: Its antigen remains unidentified.

The specimen sequenced was blood. This clonotype was obtained from a woman between 25 and 40 years old in good health. This sequence joins TRBV20-1 and TRBJ1-2; the D is unclear. The CDR3 protein is CSARDAPGDTNYGYTF. CDR3 nucleotides: TGCAGTGCTAGAGATGCCCCCGGAGATACTAACTATGGCTACACCTTC.